The clone carrying this TCR beta chain was counted a few times. The antigen remains unidentified. Alongside a J-beta primer mix, a sample-barcoded 5' primer served in a second PCR lasting about 7 to 11 cycles. TCRdb passed the 5' RACE reads through MiXCR, listing each CDR3 protein once. The repertoire has 1.5 million or so distinct CDR3 sequences, roughly two fifths of them found once; the top ten carry around 4%. This CDR3 is 11 amino acids long. CDR1 is LGHDT, CDR2 YNNKEL, per germline (reference sequence). The V end lost 3 bases, the J end lost 15 bases, and 12 bases lay between the germline ends. These data are taken from a study of blood T cells in healthy people across ages. Study-wide results and caveats: Both higher diversity and more naive CD4+ cells marked long-lived donors when set against aged donors.

Input material: blood. V is TRBV3-1 and J is TRBJ1-5, with D possibly matching TRBD1 (6 bases). The receptor's source is a woman younger than 30 in good health. As DNA, the CDR3 is TGTGCCAGCAGCCACCGGGACACCATGCATTTT. It yields the protein CASSHRDTMHF.